These 21 T cell receptor beta chains originate from one sample sequenced in a study of cytomegalovirus exposure and HLA in healthy donors. The PCR made use of 60 Vbeta and 13 Jbeta primers. Generated by immunoSEQ multiplex PCR, the TCRdb table keeps only in-frame clones and is missing some. The data contain more than 90,000 clones, around four fifths of them singletons. Sequencing used PBMCs. Source of these receptors: a man in his forties or fifties in good health and CMV-seronegative.

This chain connects TRBV2 to TRBJ1-1; the D gene is possibly TRBD1 (5 bases). In germline, CDR1 is SNHLY, CDR2 FYNNEI. This CDR3 has 14 residues. Trimming removed 6 bases from V and 1 base from J, with 12 bases in between. The CDR3 reads CASRSQASNTEAFF. In nucleotides, the CDR3 is TGTGCCAGCAGATCACAGGCCTCGAACACTGAAGCTTTCTTT.

This clone was found a few times. The chain uses TRBV4-1 and TRBJ2-7; 11 positions agree with TRBD2. CDR1 and CDR2 from the germline V gene are MGHRA and YSYEKL. The CDR3 covers 15 residues. Trimming removed 1 base from V and 4 bases from J; junction bases left unmatched: 3. The CDR3 protein is CASSQVAGGPYEQYF. The CDR3 DNA sequence: TGCGCCAGCAGCCAAGTAGCGGGGGGGCCGTACGAGCAGTACTTC.

This clone turned up a few times. This sequence joins TRBV11-1 and TRBJ1-4, with 8 bases fitting TRBD1. The germline gives CDR1 SGHAT, CDR2 FQDESV (reference sequence). Unmatched junction bases numbered 7, after V lost 5 bases and J lost 8 bases. The CDR3 is made up of 14 amino acids. This CDR3 is CASSAGQGGEKLFF. The CDR3 DNA follows: TGTGCCAGCAGCGCAGGACAGGGAGGAGAAAAACTGTTTTTT.

The chain is built from TRBV5-4 and TRBJ2-4, with TRBD1 matching 8 bases. Unmatched junction bases numbered 7, after V lost 2 bases and J lost 12 bases. The germline V gene has CDR1 SGHNT and CDR2 YYREEE (reference sequence). The CDR3 covers 13 residues. CDR3 DNA sequence: TGTGCCAGCAGCTTCAGGACAGGGCGGACTCAGTACTTC. It is translated as CASSFRTGRTQYF.

The rearrangement links TRBV23-1 to TRBJ2-1; the D gene is possibly TRBD2 (6 bases). TRBV23-1 is labeled an ORF, and its function is uncertain. The CDR3 loop spans 18 amino acids. Trimming pared 2 bases from V and 2 bases from J, leaving 19 bases between. The CDR3 sequence: CASSQMGWRGGAYNEQFF. Written as DNA, the CDR3 is TGCGCCAGCAGTCAAATGGGGTGGCGGGGTGGGGCCTACAATGAGCAGTTCTTC.

The chain combines TRBV6-5 with TRBJ1-4; tentatively, D is TRBD1 (6 bases). Trimming took 2 bases from V and 0 from J, leaving 10 bases between them. Germline assignment: CDR1 MNHEY and CDR2 SVGAGI. This CDR3 spans 16 amino acids. The DNA of the CDR3 is TGTGCCAGCAGTTACACTAGACAGGCAACTAATGAAAAACTGTTTTTT. Protein: CASSYTRQATNEKLFF.

The rearrangement uses TRBV2 and TRBJ2-1, with TRBD1 matching over 11 bases. In germline, CDR1 is SNHLY, CDR2 FYNNEI. V dropped 7 bases and J dropped 6; count of bases not matched to a gene: 8. The CDR3 has 15 amino acids. CDR3 sequence: CASIPLGTGGNEQFF. CDR3 bases: TGTGCCAGCATACCGCTTGGGACAGGGGGCAATGAGCAGTTCTTC.

Here the CDR3 DNA reads TGTGCCAGCAAGAGGGACAGGGGCTCTGGCTACACCTTC. It codes for CASKRDRGSGYTF. The J gene is TRBJ1-2, the V gene TRBV6-5, with 10 bases that match TRBD1. Germline lookup yields CDR1 MNHEY and CDR2 SVGAGI. The CDR3 is 13 residues long. V lost 7 bases and J lost 7; bases outside the gene matches: 6.

The table lists this clone with a count of one. The chain carries TRBV29-1 and TRBJ2-3, with TRBD1 identical over 9 bases. There are 14 residues in the CDR3. Per the germline V gene, CDR1 is SQVTM and CDR2 is ANQGSEA. The V segment lost 8 bases and the J segment 3 bases; nucleotides outside the gene matches: 9. CDR3 nucleotide sequence: TGCAGCTCGCTGGGACAGGGAAATACAGATACGCAGTATTTT. This translates into CSSLGQGNTDTQYF.

The chain employs TRBV28 and TRBJ2-3, with D maybe TRBD2 (6 bases). Trimming removed 7 bases at V and 5 bases at J, with 13 bases between. This CDR3 spans 13 amino acids. From germline, CDR1 is MDHEN and CDR2 SYDVKM. CDR3 sequence: CASNLAGRDTQYF. DNA of the CDR3: TGTGCCAGCAATCTGGCGGGACGAGATACGCAGTATTTT.

The chain links TRBV5-5 to TRBJ1-5, with D perhaps TRBD1 (6 bases). CDR1 SGHKS and CDR2 YYEKEE come from the germline V gene (reference sequence). V shed 0 bases and J shed 1 base, with 8 bases lying between them. The CDR3 sequence is 15 residues long. The CDR3 loop reads CASSLGGPSNQPQHF. The CDR3 DNA is TGTGCCAGCAGCTTGGGGGGGCCCAGCAATCAGCCCCAGCATTTT. Based on the CDR3 plus reference TRBV5-5 and TRBJ1-5, the full variable domain is DAGVTQSPTHLIKTRGQQVTLRCSPISGHKSVSWYQQVLGQGPQFIFQYYEKEERGRGNFPDRFSARQFPNYSSELNVNALLLGDSALYLCASSLGGPSNQPQHFGDGTRLSIL.

The J gene is TRBJ2-1, the V gene TRBV5-1; D might be TRBD2 (7 bases). Trimming shortened V by 4 bases and J by 5 bases, and 19 bases separated the two germline ends. The CDR3 is 16 residues long. Looked up from germline, CDR1 is SGHRS and CDR2 is YFSETQ. DNA of the CDR3: TGCGCCAGCAGCCCGTACGCTGCGGGGGCCCACAATGAGCAGTTCTTC. Amino acid sequence: CASSPYAAGAHNEQFF. The entire variable domain, with the rest obtained from reference TRBV5-1 and TRBJ2-1, is as follows: KAGVTQTPRYLIKTRGQQVTLSCSPISGHRSVSWYQQTPGQGLQFLFEYFSETQRNKGNFPGRFSGRQFSNSRSEMNVSTLELGDSALYLCASSPYAAGAHNEQFFGPGTRLTVL.

CDR3 nucleotide sequence: TGTGCCTGGAGGGGCGACAGGGGATCCGGTAATGAAAAACTGTTTTTT. It specifies CAWRGDRGSGNEKLFF. This rearrangement joins TRBV30 to TRBJ1-4; the match to TRBD1 covers 8 bases. Germline V gene lookup returns CDR1 GTSNPN and CDR2 SVGIG (reference sequence). The CDR3 loop spans 16 amino acids. Trimming cost V 3 bases and J 4 bases; bases outside gene matches: 10.

The rearrangement joins TRBV28 to TRBJ1-1; possible D gene TRBD1, 5 bases. The CDR3 extends over 15 amino acids. In germline, CDR1 is MDHEN, CDR2 SYDVKM. The germline V and J ends were trimmed by 7 bases and 1 base, with 16 bases remaining between them. CDR3 in amino acids: CASKDSQGGNTEAFF. The DNA for the CDR3 is TGTGCCAGCAAGGATTCCCAGGGAGGGAACACTGAAGCTTTCTTT.

The gene calls are TRBV7-2 and TRBJ1-3, with D maybe TRBD1 (5 bases). V lost 1 base to trimming and J lost 4 bases, with 8 bases between them. Germline V gives CDR1 SGHTA, CDR2 FQGNSA. The CDR3 has 14 residues. CDR3 DNA: TGTGCCAGCAGCTTAGACAGGTCAGGAAACACCATATATTTT. Amino acid sequence: CASSLDRSGNTIYF. The full variable domain, in which reference TRBV7-2 and TRBJ1-3 provide the parts outside the CDR3, is GAGVSQSPSNKVTEKGKDVELRCDPISGHTALYWYRQSLGQGLEFLIYFQGNSAPDKSGLPSDRFSAERTGGSVSTLTIQRTQQEDSAVYLCASSLDRSGNTIYFGEGSWLTVV.

This clone was counted between two and nine times. The chain is built from TRBV7-2 and TRBJ1-2; D remains unclear. From germline, CDR1 is SGHTA and CDR2 FQGNSA. CDR3 length: 14 amino acids. With 2 bases removed from V and 1 base from J, the gap between germline ends came to 8 bases. The CDR3 loop reads CASSLTALNYGYTF. Here the CDR3 DNA reads TGTGCCAGCAGCTTAACAGCTCTTAACTATGGCTACACCTTC.

The rearrangement links TRBV19 to TRBJ1-5; 7 bases align to TRBD1. J gave up 4 bases and V 7 bases, and 4 bases lay outside the gene matches. Germline CDR1 reads LNHDA; CDR2 reads SQIVND (reference sequence). The CDR3 covers 13 residues. Here the CDR3 DNA reads TGTGCCAGTACCGACAGGGAGAATCAGCCCCAGCATTTT. Its protein product is CASTDRENQPQHF.

The gene calls are TRBV28 and TRBJ1-1; 7 positions match TRBD1. This CDR3 spans 16 amino acids. V was pared by 7 bases and J by 1 base, with 12 bases of the junction left unmatched. Germline V gives CDR1 MDHEN, CDR2 SYDVKM. Written as DNA, the CDR3 is TGTGCCAGCACCATAATCCCGCAGGGGGAGAACACTGAAGCTTTCTTT. It specifies CASTIIPQGENTEAFF.

This clone is a singleton in its sample. This chain joins TRBV4-2 and TRBJ2-1, with D possibly matching TRBD2 (6 bases). CDR1 is LGHNA and CDR2 is YNFKEQ in the germline V gene. The CDR3 spans 17 residues. V was clipped by 1 base and J by 7 bases, with 20 bases between them. In DNA form, the CDR3 reads TGTGCCAGCAGCCAAGTAAAGGGCGGGGAAAGAGATAATGAGCAGTTCTTC. Residues: CASSQVKGGERDNEQFF.

The V call is TRBV30, the J call TRBJ2-3; 8 nucleotides line up with TRBD1. CDR1 and CDR2 (germline): GTSNPN, SVGIG (reference sequence). Unmatched junction bases numbered 3, after V lost 3 bases and J lost 1 base. The CDR3 contains 14 residues. The CDR3 nucleotides read TGTGCCTGGAGCTCAGGGGGCGGCACAGATACGCAGTATTTT. Translation: CAWSSGGGTDTQYF.

The chain uses TRBV7-2 and TRBJ2-1, with 10 bases matching TRBD2. The CDR3 contains 15 residues. Germline loops: CDR1 SGHTA, CDR2 FQGNSA. The V gene end was trimmed by 3 bases and the J gene end by 9 bases; junction bases not matched to a gene: 8. The CDR3 spells CASSFVSGGAGEQFF. CDR3 bases: TGTGCCAGCAGCTTTGTAAGCGGGGGGGCGGGTGAGCAGTTCTTC.